This is a list of T cell receptor beta chains from one sample in a study of CD8+ T cells in alopecia areata. The repertoire was sequenced with immunoSEQ multiplex PCR; TCRdb's copy has only in-frame clones and lacks some. The data show 150,000 or so clones, 55% seen once. The sequenced material came from CD4+ T cells sorted from blood. The receptors stem from a human donor in good health. The CDR3 runs from the conserved cysteine through the conserved F or W. A D gene is named only where the DNA matches it firmly. Not every row has a clone size; where given, it reads once, few, many or a size class.

d_call j_call v_call clone_size cdr3_nt cdr3_aa
TRBD2 TRBJ2-7 TRBV10-3 few TGTGCCATCACGGGACTAGCGGGCGACGAGCAGTACTTC CAITGLAGDEQYF
TRBD1 TRBJ2-1 TRBV30 . TGTGCCTGGGGACAGGGGACCTACAATGAGCAGTTCTTC CAWGQGTYNEQFF
. TRBJ1-2 TRBV29-1 . TGCAGCGTTGGCGTCGGGATCGGCGGCTACACCTTC CSVGVGIGGYTF
. TRBJ2-3 TRBV5-1 . TGCGCCAGCAGCTTGGGGCACGGGTCGACAGATACGCAGTATTTT CASSLGHGSTDTQYF
TRBD2 TRBJ2-1 TRBV30 once TGTGCCTTCAGGGGACTAGCGGTTAACAATGAGCAGTTCTTC CAFRGLAVNNEQFF
TRBD1 TRBJ2-3 TRBV28 few TGTGCCAGCAGTTTAAGCCCCGGACAGGCGACGCAGTATTTT CASSLSPGQATQYF
. TRBJ1-2 TRBV9 . TGTGCCAGCAGCGCGAGGGAAAGTTTCTATGGCTACACCTTC CASSARESFYGYTF
. TRBJ2-5 TRBV5-1 . TGCGCCAGCAGCTTGGAGCGGATTCAAGAGACCCAGTACTTC CASSLERIQETQYF
. TRBJ1-1 TRBV9 few TGTGCCAGCAGCGTAGAAGTGGCGGGAGAAGCTTTCTTT CASSVEVAGEAFF
. TRBJ1-1 TRBV29-1 . TGCAGCGCTGTGGTACAGAAGAACACTGAAGCTTTCTTT CSAVVQKNTEAFF
TRBD1 TRBJ2-3 TRBV11-1 . TGTGCCAGCAGCGCAAGGGGGACAGGGACAGATACGCAGTATTTT CASSARGTGTDTQYF
. TRBJ2-2 TRBV6-1 . TGTGCCAGCAGTGGTGTGGTAAACACCGGGGAGCTGTTTTTT CASSGVVNTGELFF
. TRBJ2-1 TRBV25-1 . TGTGCAGTCGGTAGATCCTACAATGAGCAGTTCTTC CAVGRSYNEQFF
. TRBJ2-5 TRBV7-9 . TGTGCCAGCAGCTTCGAGAGAGAGACCCAGTACTTC CASSFERETQYF
. TRBJ2-5 TRBV13 . TGTGCCAGCTCCCGCCTAGGTGCCGAGACCCAGTACTTC CASSRLGAETQYF
TRBD2 TRBJ2-1 TRBV15 . TGTGCCACCAGCAGAGCGGGGGTAGCGGGAGCCAATGAGCAGTTCTTC CATSRAGVAGANEQFF
TRBD2 TRBJ2-5 TRBV5-1 . TGCGCCAGCAGCTTGGGAAGCGGGATGGTGGAGACCCAGTACTTC CASSLGSGMVETQYF
. TRBJ2-1 TRBV7-2 . TGTGCCAGCAGCTTTGGATCACTCACCAATGAGCAGTTCTTC CASSFGSLTNEQFF
. TRBJ2-7 TRBV2 . TGTGCCAGCAGTGCGGGTCGAGGTGATGTGATCGAGCAGTACTTC CASSAGRGDVIEQYF
TRBD2 TRBJ2-7 TRBV2 few TGTGCCAGCAGTGCCGAGGGACTAGCGGGCTACGAGCAGTACTTC CASSAEGLAGYEQYF
. TRBJ2-6 TRBV27 . TGTGCCAGCAGTTCTTTGGGCTCTGGGGCCAACGTCCTGACTTTC CASSSLGSGANVLTF
TRBD2 TRBJ2-2 TRBV6-6 . TGTGCCAGCAGTATAGCGGGAGGGCTTCCCACCGGGGAGCTGTTTTTT CASSIAGGLPTGELFF
. TRBJ2-2 TRBV7-9 . TGTGCCAGCAGCTCGACGCCTACCGGATACGGACCAAACACCGGGGAGCTGTTTTTT CASSSTPTGYGPNTGELFF
. TRBJ1-5 TRBV19 . TGTGCCAGCAAATCCGGGGGCCGGAGCAATCAGCCCCAGCATTTT CASKSGGRSNQPQHF
. TRBJ1-2 TRBV5-1 few TGCGCCAGCAGCTTTAGAGATGGCTACACCTTC CASSFRDGYTF
TRBD2 TRBJ2-1 TRBV5-6 . TGTGCCAGCAGCTCTAGTAGCGGGAGTTCTTCCTACAATGAGCAGTTCTTC CASSSSSGSSSYNEQFF
TRBD1 TRBJ2-7 TRBV15 . TGTGCCACCAGCAGAGATGGACAGGCCGACGAGCAGTACTTC CATSRDGQADEQYF
TRBD2 TRBJ2-1 TRBV29-1 few TGCAGCGCCTACGGACTAGCGGAATCCTACAATGAGCAGTTCTTC CSAYGLAESYNEQFF
. TRBJ1-5 TRBV2 few TGTGCCAGCAGTGAAGGGGTATATAGCAATCAGCCCCAGCATTTT CASSEGVYSNQPQHF
. TRBJ2-5 TRBV29-1 . TGCAGCGTTGCCGTGGCAGGGCGGGCAGAGACCCAGTACTTC CSVAVAGRAETQYF
. TRBJ2-2 TRBV29-1 few TGCAGCGTTAAAGTCGGGGGCACCGGGGAGCTGTTTTTT CSVKVGGTGELFF
. TRBJ2-3 TRBV27 . TGTGCCAGCAGTTTATCATACAGGGATACGCAGTATTTT CASSLSYRDTQYF
. TRBJ2-1 TRBV30 . TGTGCCTGGAGTGGGCCTTCCAATGAGCAGTTCTTC CAWSGPSNEQFF
. TRBJ2-3 TRBV11-2 . TGTGCCAGCAGCTTAGTAGGAGCGGGCACAGATACGCAGTATTTT CASSLVGAGTDTQYF
. TRBJ2-1 TRBV5-1 few TGCGCCAGCAGCCATGCGGCGGGGCCCTACAATGAGCAGTTCTTC CASSHAAGPYNEQFF
. TRBJ1-5 TRBV4-1 . TGCGCCAGCAGCCAAGTGGTGGATTCGAGCAATCAGCCCCAGCATTTT CASSQVVDSSNQPQHF
. TRBJ2-5 TRBV5-6 . TGTGCCAGCAGCTTGGTGGGGGAGACCCAGTACTTC CASSLVGETQYF
. TRBJ2-3 TRBV29-1 . TGCAGTTTTTCCAGTAGAGTTACGCAGTATTTT CSFSSRVTQYF
. TRBJ2-3 TRBV27 . TGTGCCAGCAGTGATCATTTAACAGATACGCAGTATTTT CASSDHLTDTQYF
. TRBJ2-5 TRBV27 . TGTGCCAGCAGTTTACTAGGCTCCCAAGAGACCCAGTACTTC CASSLLGSQETQYF
. TRBJ2-5 TRBV29-1 . TGCAGCTTGGCGCCGGGCCTAGAAGAGACCCAGTACTTC CSLAPGLEETQYF
. TRBJ2-7 TRBV30 . TGTGCCTGGAGTCTGACCTCCTACGAGCAGTACTTC CAWSLTSYEQYF
. TRBJ2-1 TRBV29-1 . TGCAGCGTTGACTTTGAGCAGTTCTTC CSVDFEQFF
. TRBJ2-1 TRBV5-4 few TGTGCCAGCAGCTTGCCCTACAATGAGCAGTTCTTC CASSLPYNEQFF
. TRBJ2-3 TRBV25-1 . TGTGCCAGCAGTGTGGCCCATACGCAGTATTTT CASSVAHTQYF
. TRBJ2-5 TRBV2 . TGTGCCAGCAGCATAGAGACCCAGTACTTC CASSIETQYF
. TRBJ1-2 TRBV7-9 . TGTGCCAGCAGCTTAGGGGGTTTAGCTAACTATGGCTACACCTTC CASSLGGLANYGYTF
TRBD1 TRBJ2-5 TRBV9 once TGTGCCAGCAGCAGGACAGGGGGCGAGACCCAGTACTTC CASSRTGGETQYF
. TRBJ2-1 TRBV29-1 . TGCAGCGCCAGACTAGTAGATGAGCAGTTCTTC CSARLVDEQFF
TRBD2 TRBJ2-1 TRBV25-1 few TGTGCCAGCAGTGAAAGAGCGGGAGGGCCAAGAAATGAGCAGTTCTTC CASSERAGGPRNEQFF
. TRBJ1-5 TRBV30 few TGTGCCTGGAGTCCTGGACAGCCGGGTCAGCCCCAGCATTTT CAWSPGQPGQPQHF
. TRBJ2-7 TRBV4-1 . TGCGCCAGCAGCCACCCGGACCACTCCCCCTACGAGCAGTACTTC CASSHPDHSPYEQYF
TRBD1 TRBJ1-1 TRBV5-4 few TGTGCCAGCAGCTCTGGGACAGGGAAGAGGAACACTGAAGCTTTCTTT CASSSGTGKRNTEAFF
. TRBJ1-1 TRBV29-1 few TGCAGCGTCCTACAGGCTGAAGCTTTCTTT CSVLQAEAFF
. TRBJ1-1 TRBV29-1 . TGCAGCGTCCTTAAGCCGAACACTGAAGCTTTCTTT CSVLKPNTEAFF
TRBD1 TRBJ2-2 TRBV5-1 . TGCGCCAGCAGCTTCTTGGGGACAGCGGACACCGGGGAGCTGTTTTTT CASSFLGTADTGELFF
TRBD2 TRBJ2-5 TRBV29-1 . TGCAGCGTGGGAGGGAGGCTTACCCAAGAGACCCAGTACTTC CSVGGRLTQETQYF
. TRBJ1-1 TRBV30 . TGTGCCTGGAGACAGGAAAAGACTGAAGCTTTCTTT CAWRQEKTEAFF
. TRBJ1-2 TRBV5-6 . TGTGCCAGCAGCTTGGAAGGTCGGTGGAACTATGGCTACACCTTC CASSLEGRWNYGYTF